Listed below are T cell receptor beta chains from one sample, sequenced in a study of T cell responses to AZD1222 COVID-19 vaccine. The method was immunoSEQ multiplex PCR; TCRdb's version includes in-frame clones alone and lacks a portion of them. The sample has roughly 92,000 clones; about 90% are singletons. Sequenced here: peripheral blood, sampled on day 0 of AZD1222 vaccination. The source of these receptors is an adult in good health. The CDR3 runs from the conserved cysteine through the conserved F or W. Each record gives: D gene, V gene, clone size, J gene, CDR3 protein, CDR3 DNA. The D gene is left open where the match is weak. Clone sizes are given selectively: once, few, many, or a class where the clone is expanded.

.,TRBV12-3/TRBV12-4,.,TRBJ1-1,CAGRQSMNTEAFF,TGTGCCGGTCGACAGAGCATGAACACTGAAGCTTTCTTT
.,TRBV5-1,few,TRBJ2-7,CASSPGETGTEQYF,TGCGCCAGCAGCCCCGGTGAAACAGGCACCGAGCAGTACTTC
.,TRBV10-1,.,TRBJ1-5,CASSEPKGSNQPQHF,TGCGCCAGCAGTGAGCCAAAGGGGAGCAATCAGCCCCAGCATTTT
.,TRBV4-1,.,TRBJ1-5,CASSQGVPDNSNQPQHF,TGCGCCAGCAGCCAAGGAGTTCCAGATAATAGCAATCAGCCCCAGCATTTT
TRBD1,TRBV7-2,once,TRBJ1-5,CASSSGQTYQPQHF,TGTGCCAGCAGCTCGGGACAGACTTATCAGCCCCAGCATTTT
TRBD1,TRBV6-2/TRBV6-3,.,TRBJ2-3,CASSPTRTGRADTQYF,TGTGCCAGCAGTCCGACAAGGACAGGAAGAGCAGATACGCAGTATTTT
TRBD2,TRBV18,once,TRBJ2-1,CASSPRAGGTYNEQFF,TGTGCCAGCTCACCACGGGCGGGGGGGACCTACAATGAGCAGTTCTTC
.,TRBV14,many,TRBJ2-7,CASSQDRARRYEQYF,TGTGCCAGCAGCCAAGACAGGGCTAGAAGGTACGAGCAGTACTTC
.,TRBV11-2,.,TRBJ1-5,CASSLWDGQPQHF,TGTGCCAGCAGCTTATGGGACGGCCAGCCCCAGCATTTT
TRBD1,TRBV7-6,few,TRBJ2-7,CASSPTGGFHEQYF,TGTGCCAGCAGCCCGACAGGGGGCTTCCACGAGCAGTACTTC
TRBD1,TRBV18,.,TRBJ1-2,CASSPGTGRRGYTF,TGTGCCAGCTCACCGGGGACAGGACGCCGGGGCTACACCTTC
.,TRBV5-6,.,TRBJ1-3,CASSSGQPTGGTIYF,TGTGCCAGCAGCTCTGGACAGCCGACCGGAGGCACCATATATTTT
TRBD1,TRBV19,.,TRBJ1-3,CASSKAGTGGNTIYF,TGTGCCAGTAGCAAGGCCGGGACAGGGGGAAACACCATATATTTT
TRBD1,TRBV3-1/TRBV3-2,.,TRBJ2-2,CASSQGFLGTANTGELFF,TGTGCCAGCAGCCAAGGATTCTTGGGGACAGCGAACACCGGGGAGCTGTTTTTT
.,TRBV27,.,TRBJ1-6,CASSLSRGGGTNSPLHF,TGTGCCAGCAGTTTATCCCGTGGGGGGGGGACTAATTCACCCCTCCACTTT
.,TRBV30,.,TRBJ2-4,CAWRGEAKNIQYF,TGTGCCTGGAGAGGGGAGGCCAAAAACATTCAGTACTTC
TRBD1,TRBV9,.,TRBJ2-1,CASSVEGAFYNEQFF,TGTGCCAGCAGCGTCGAGGGGGCCTTCTACAATGAGCAGTTCTTC
.,TRBV9,.,TRBJ1-5,CASSVLRFLLSNQPQHF,TGTGCCAGCAGCGTGTTGCGGTTCCTCCTTAGCAATCAGCCCCAGCATTTT
.,TRBV7-2,.,TRBJ2-7,CASSLALRGNEQYF,TGTGCCAGCAGCTTAGCGTTGAGGGGAAACGAGCAGTACTTC
.,TRBV6-5,.,TRBJ1-5,CASSSTGPGQPQHF,TGTGCCAGCAGCTCTACAGGGCCAGGTCAGCCCCAGCATTTT
TRBD1,TRBV3-1/TRBV3-2,.,TRBJ1-2,CASSPNPDRADYGYTF,TGTGCCAGCAGCCCCAACCCGGACAGGGCCGACTATGGCTACACCTTC
.,TRBV3-1/TRBV3-2,.,TRBJ1-1,CASSQGTLTEAFF,TGTGCCAGCAGCCAAGGTACCCTCACTGAAGCTTTCTTT
.,TRBV27,.,TRBJ1-3,CASSPWGGSGNTIYF,TGTGCCAGCAGTCCCTGGGGAGGCTCTGGAAACACCATATATTTT
TRBD1,TRBV7-2,.,TRBJ2-3,CASSLGGTGGKDTQYF,TGTGCCAGCAGCTTAGGAGGGACAGGGGGGAAGGATACGCAGTATTTT
.,TRBV11-2,.,TRBJ1-2,CASSERDASVGGYTF,TGTGCCAGCAGCGAAAGGGACGCGTCGGTCGGTGGCTACACCTTC
.,TRBV7-2,.,TRBJ1-1,CASSFVGGPMNTEAFF,TGTGCCAGCAGCTTTGTCGGGGGACCTATGAACACTGAAGCTTTCTTT
.,TRBV3-1/TRBV3-2,.,TRBJ1-5,CASSQDCTGVWPQHF,TGTGCCAGCAGCCAAGATTGTACAGGCGTTTGGCCCCAGCATTTT
TRBD1,TRBV4-1,.,TRBJ2-7,CASSQQPQGNSYEQYF,TGCGCCAGCAGCCAACAGCCACAGGGGAATTCCTACGAGCAGTACTTC
.,TRBV7-9,.,TRBJ2-1,CASSPNGLATEQFF,TGTGCCAGCAGCCCCAACGGGCTAGCGACTGAGCAGTTCTTC
TRBD1,TRBV19,.,TRBJ1-1,CASSVGQTNTEAFF,TGTGCCAGTAGTGTGGGACAGACGAACACTGAAGCTTTCTTT
.,TRBV7-3,.,TRBJ1-2,CARSARRDYGYTF,TGTGCCAGATCAGCCCGCAGGGACTATGGCTACACCTTC
TRBD1,TRBV24-1,.,TRBJ2-7,CATRVGTGTYEQYF,TGTGCCACCAGGGTGGGGACAGGGACCTACGAGCAGTACTTC
TRBD1,TRBV7-7,.,TRBJ1-4,CASSPTGGHEKLFF,TGTGCTAGCAGCCCGACAGGGGGTCATGAAAAACTGTTTTTT
.,TRBV7-9,once,TRBJ2-1,CASSSPGGRNEQFF,TGTGCCAGCAGCTCCCCCGGGGGTAGGAATGAGCAGTTCTTC
.,TRBV10-3,.,TRBJ1-5,CAISGVEGGNQPQHF,TGTGCCATCAGTGGAGTTGAGGGTGGAAATCAGCCCCAGCATTTT
.,TRBV7-3,.,TRBJ2-2,CASSLTGTRNTGELFF,TGTGCCAGCAGCCTAACCGGGACAAGGAACACCGGGGAGCTGTTTTTT
TRBD1,TRBV3-1/TRBV3-2,.,TRBJ1-1,CASSQVYGQGAGGAFF,TGTGCCAGCAGCCAAGTTTATGGACAGGGGGCCGGGGGAGCTTTCTTT
.,TRBV7-2,.,TRBJ2-1,CASSSPIGANEQFF,TGTGCCAGCAGCTCCCCCATAGGGGCCAATGAGCAGTTCTTC
.,TRBV7-9,.,TRBJ1-4,CASSLEGLTEKLFF,TGTGCCAGCAGCTTAGAAGGTCTGACTGAAAAACTGTTTTTT
.,TRBV18,.,TRBJ2-7,CASSPRDGYEQYF,TGTGCCAGCTCACCAAGGGATGGCTACGAGCAGTACTTC
.,TRBV6-5,.,TRBJ1-6,CASSFSGQNNSPLHF,TGTGCCAGCAGTTTCTCGGGGCAGAATAATTCACCCCTCCACTTT
.,TRBV7-9,.,TRBJ2-7,CASSLPLGDEQYF,TGTGCCAGCAGCTTGCCCTTGGGGGACGAGCAGTACTTC
TRBD1,TRBV25-1,.,TRBJ1-3,CASSDTGAGNTIYF,TGTGCCAGCAGCGATACAGGGGCCGGAAACACCATATATTTT
.,TRBV7-2,.,TRBJ2-2,CASSLVSDLTGELFF,TGTGCCAGCAGCTTAGTCTCCGACCTCACCGGGGAGCTGTTTTTT
.,TRBV7-8,.,TRBJ2-1,CASSLAPSGAPFNEQFF,TGTGCCAGCAGCTTAGCCCCTTCAGGGGCCCCCTTCAATGAGCAGTTCTTC
TRBD1,TRBV6-5,few,TRBJ1-5,CASSTGVNQPQHF,TGTGCCAGCAGTACAGGGGTAAATCAGCCCCAGCATTTT
.,TRBV4-3,.,TRBJ2-5,CASSQDRGAETQYF,TGCGCCAGCAGCCAAGACAGGGGCGCCGAGACCCAGTACTTC
TRBD1,TRBV4-1,.,TRBJ1-5,CASSPGQENQPQHF,TGCGCCAGCAGCCCCGGACAGGAAAATCAGCCCCAGCATTTT
.,TRBV4-3,.,TRBJ2-3,CASSQEGRGPDTQYF,TGCGCCAGCAGCCAAGAGGGGAGGGGGCCAGATACGCAGTATTTT
TRBD1,TRBV6-5,.,TRBJ1-5,CASRTTGSSNQPQHF,TGTGCCAGCAGAACGACAGGGAGTAGCAATCAGCCCCAGCATTTT
TRBD1,TRBV7-3,.,TRBJ2-1,CASSSTGGDEQFF,TGTGCCAGCAGCTCCACAGGGGGCGATGAGCAGTTCTTC
.,TRBV6-2/TRBV6-3,.,TRBJ1-4,CASSSSEKLFF,TGTGCCAGCAGTTCGAGTGAAAAACTGTTTTTT
TRBD2,TRBV6-2/TRBV6-3,.,TRBJ2-3,CASSYSAGDPSDAQYF,TGTGCCAGCAGTTACTCGGCGGGGGATCCATCTGACGCGCAGTATTTT